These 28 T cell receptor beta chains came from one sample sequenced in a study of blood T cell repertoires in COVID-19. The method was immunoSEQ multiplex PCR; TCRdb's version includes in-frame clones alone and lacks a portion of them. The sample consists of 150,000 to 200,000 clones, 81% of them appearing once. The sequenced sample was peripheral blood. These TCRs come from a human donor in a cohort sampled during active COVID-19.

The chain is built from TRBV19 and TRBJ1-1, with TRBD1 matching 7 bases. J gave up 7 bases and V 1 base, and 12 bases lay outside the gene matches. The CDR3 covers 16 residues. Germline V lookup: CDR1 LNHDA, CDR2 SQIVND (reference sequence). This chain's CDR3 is CASSIVGGGGSGEAFF. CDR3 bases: TGTGCCAGTAGTATAGTCGGAGGGGGCGGTTCCGGTGAAGCTTTCTTT. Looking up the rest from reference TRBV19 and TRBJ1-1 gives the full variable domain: DGGITQSPKYLFRKEGQNVTLSCEQNLNHDAMYWYRQDPGQGLRLIYYSQIVNDFQKGDIAEGYSVSREKKESFPLTVTSAQKNPTAFYLCASSIVGGGGSGEAFFGQGTRLTVV.

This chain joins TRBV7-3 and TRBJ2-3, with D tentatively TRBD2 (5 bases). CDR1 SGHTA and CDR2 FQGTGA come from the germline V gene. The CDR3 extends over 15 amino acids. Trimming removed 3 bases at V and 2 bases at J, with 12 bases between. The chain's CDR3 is CASSLSGSTTDTQYF. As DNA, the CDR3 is TGTGCCAGCAGCTTGAGTGGGAGTACCACAGATACGCAGTATTTT.

DNA for the CDR3: TGTGCCAGCAGTTCCCCCCGGGGGTCGGGGACCTACGAGCAGTACTTC. Encoded protein: CASSSPRGSGTYEQYF. The gene calls are TRBV27 and TRBJ2-7, with D possibly TRBD2 on 6 matching bases. The CDR3 runs to 16 residues. In germline, CDR1 is MNHEY, CDR2 SMNVEV (reference sequence). Trimming removed 4 bases from V and 2 bases from J, with 18 bases in between.

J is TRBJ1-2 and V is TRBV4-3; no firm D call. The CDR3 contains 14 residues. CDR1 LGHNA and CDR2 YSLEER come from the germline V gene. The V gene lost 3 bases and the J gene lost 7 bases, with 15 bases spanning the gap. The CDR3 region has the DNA TGCGCCAGCAGCCATATCTCCGGGAAAGGTGGCTACACCTTC. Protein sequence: CASSHISGKGGYTF.

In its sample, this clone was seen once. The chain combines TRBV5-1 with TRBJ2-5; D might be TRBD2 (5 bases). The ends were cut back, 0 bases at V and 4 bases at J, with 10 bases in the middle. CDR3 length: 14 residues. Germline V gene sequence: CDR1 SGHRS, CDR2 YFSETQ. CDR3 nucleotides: TGCGCCAGCAGCTTGGCGGGATGGGGAGAGACCCAGTACTTC. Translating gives CASSLAGWGETQYF. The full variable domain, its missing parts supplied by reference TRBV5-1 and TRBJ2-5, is KAGVTQTPRYLIKTRGQQVTLSCSPISGHRSVSWYQQTPGQGLQFLFEYFSETQRNKGNFPGRFSGRQFSNSRSEMNVSTLELGDSALYLCASSLAGWGETQYFGPGTRLLVL.

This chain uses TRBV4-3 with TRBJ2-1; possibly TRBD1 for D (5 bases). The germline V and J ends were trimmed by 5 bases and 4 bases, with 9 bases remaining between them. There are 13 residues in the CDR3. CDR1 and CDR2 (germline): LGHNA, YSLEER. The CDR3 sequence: CASSNRQYNEQFF. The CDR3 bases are TGCGCCAGCAGCAACAGACAGTACAATGAGCAGTTCTTC.

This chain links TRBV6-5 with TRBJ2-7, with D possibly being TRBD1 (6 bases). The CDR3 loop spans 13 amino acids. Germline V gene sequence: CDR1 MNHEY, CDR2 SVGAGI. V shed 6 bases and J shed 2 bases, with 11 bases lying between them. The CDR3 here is CASRSDRPYEQYF. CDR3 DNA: TGTGCCAGCAGGTCCGACAGGCCCTACGAGCAGTACTTC.

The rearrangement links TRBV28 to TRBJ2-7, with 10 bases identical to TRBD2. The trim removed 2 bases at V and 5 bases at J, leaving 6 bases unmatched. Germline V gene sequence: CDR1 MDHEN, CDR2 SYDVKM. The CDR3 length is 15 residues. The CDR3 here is CASSLASGSSDEQYF. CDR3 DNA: TGTGCCAGCAGTTTAGCTAGCGGGAGTAGCGACGAGCAGTACTTC.

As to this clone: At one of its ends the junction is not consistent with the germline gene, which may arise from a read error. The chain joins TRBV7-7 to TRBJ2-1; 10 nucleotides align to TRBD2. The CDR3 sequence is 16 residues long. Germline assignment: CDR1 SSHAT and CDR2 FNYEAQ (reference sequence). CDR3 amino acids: CASSLGGLAGEYEQFF. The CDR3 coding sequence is TGTGCTAGCAGCTTAGGTGGGCTAGCGGGAGAATACGAGCAGTTCTTC.

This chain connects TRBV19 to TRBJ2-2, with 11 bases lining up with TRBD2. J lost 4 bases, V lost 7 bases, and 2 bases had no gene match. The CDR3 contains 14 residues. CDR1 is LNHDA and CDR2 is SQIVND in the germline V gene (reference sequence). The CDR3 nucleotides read TGTGCCAGTAATAGCGGGGGGGCCACCGGGGAGCTGTTTTTT. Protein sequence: CASNSGGATGELFF.

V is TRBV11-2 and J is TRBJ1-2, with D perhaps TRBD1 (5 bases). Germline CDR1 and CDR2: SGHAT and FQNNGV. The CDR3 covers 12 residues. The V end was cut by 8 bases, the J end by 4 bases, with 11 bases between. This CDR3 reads CASGGEFYGYTF. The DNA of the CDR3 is TGTGCCAGCGGGGGGGAGTTCTATGGCTACACCTTC. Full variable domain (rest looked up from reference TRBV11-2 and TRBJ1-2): EAGVAQSPRYKIIEKRQSVAFWCNPISGHATLYWYQQILGQGPKLLIQFQNNGVVDDSQLPKDRFSAERLKGVDSTLKIQPAKLEDSAVYLCASGGEFYGYTFGSGTRLTVV.

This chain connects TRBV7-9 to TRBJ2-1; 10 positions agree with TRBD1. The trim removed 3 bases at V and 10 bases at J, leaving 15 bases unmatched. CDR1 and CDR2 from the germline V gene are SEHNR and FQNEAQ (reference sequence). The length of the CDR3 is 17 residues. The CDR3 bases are TGTGCCAGCAGCTTCATAGTCTGGAGACAGGGGGCGGAGGAGCAGTTCTTC. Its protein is CASSFIVWRQGAEEQFF.

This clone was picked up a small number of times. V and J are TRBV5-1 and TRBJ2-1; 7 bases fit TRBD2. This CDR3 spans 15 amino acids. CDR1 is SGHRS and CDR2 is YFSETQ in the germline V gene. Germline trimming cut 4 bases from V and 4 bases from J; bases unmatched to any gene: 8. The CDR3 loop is CASSPGAGEYNEQFF. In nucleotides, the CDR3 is TGCGCCAGCAGCCCGGGCGCGGGGGAGTACAATGAGCAGTTCTTC.

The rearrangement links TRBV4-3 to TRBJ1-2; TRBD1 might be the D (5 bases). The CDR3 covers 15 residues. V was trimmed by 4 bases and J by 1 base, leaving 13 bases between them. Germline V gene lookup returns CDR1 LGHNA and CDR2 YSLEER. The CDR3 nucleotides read TGCGCCAGCAGCCGTGGGGCAGAAGATAACTATGGCTACACCTTC. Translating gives CASSRGAEDNYGYTF.

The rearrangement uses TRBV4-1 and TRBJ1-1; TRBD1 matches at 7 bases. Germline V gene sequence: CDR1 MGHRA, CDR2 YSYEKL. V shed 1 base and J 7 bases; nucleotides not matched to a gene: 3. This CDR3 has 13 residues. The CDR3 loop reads CASSQAGGNEAFF. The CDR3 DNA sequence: TGCGCCAGCAGCCAAGCAGGGGGGAATGAAGCTTTCTTT.

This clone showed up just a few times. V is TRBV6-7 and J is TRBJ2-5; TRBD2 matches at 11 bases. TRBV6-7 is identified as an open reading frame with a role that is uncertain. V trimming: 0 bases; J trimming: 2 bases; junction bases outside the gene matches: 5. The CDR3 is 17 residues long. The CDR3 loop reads CASSYSASGGIQETQYF. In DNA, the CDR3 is TGTGCCAGCAGTTACTCAGCTAGCGGGGGGATACAAGAGACCCAGTACTTC.

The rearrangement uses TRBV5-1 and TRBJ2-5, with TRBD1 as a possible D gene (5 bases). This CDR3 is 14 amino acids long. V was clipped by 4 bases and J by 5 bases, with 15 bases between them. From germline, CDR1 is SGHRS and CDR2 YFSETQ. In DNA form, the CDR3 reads TGCGCCAGCAGCGCCGTGCAGGGCCGGGAGACCCAGTACTTC. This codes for CASSAVQGRETQYF.

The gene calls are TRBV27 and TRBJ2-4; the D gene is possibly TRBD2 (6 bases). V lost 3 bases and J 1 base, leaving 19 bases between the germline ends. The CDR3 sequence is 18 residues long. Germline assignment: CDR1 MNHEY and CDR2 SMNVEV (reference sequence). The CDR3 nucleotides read TGTGCCAGCAGTTTCCAGGGAGGATTCGCGGCGGCCAAAAACATTCAGTACTTC. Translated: CASSFQGGFAAAKNIQYF.

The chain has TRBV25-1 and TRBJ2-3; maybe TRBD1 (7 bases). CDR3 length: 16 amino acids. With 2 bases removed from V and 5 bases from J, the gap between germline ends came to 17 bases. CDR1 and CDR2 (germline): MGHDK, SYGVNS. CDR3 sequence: CASSEIRRGQEDTQYF. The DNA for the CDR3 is TGTGCCAGCAGTGAAATAAGGAGGGGGCAAGAAGATACGCAGTATTTT.

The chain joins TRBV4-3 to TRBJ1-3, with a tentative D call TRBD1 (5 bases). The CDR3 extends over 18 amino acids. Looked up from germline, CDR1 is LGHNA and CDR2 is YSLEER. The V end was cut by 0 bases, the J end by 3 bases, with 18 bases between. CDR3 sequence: CASSQDLGGWGGGNTIYF. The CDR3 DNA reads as TGCGCCAGCAGCCAAGATCTGGGGGGGTGGGGAGGTGGAAACACCATATATTTT.

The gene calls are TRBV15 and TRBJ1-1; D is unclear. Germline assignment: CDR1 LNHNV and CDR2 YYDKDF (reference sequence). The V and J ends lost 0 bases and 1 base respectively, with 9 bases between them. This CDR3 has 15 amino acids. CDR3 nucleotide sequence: TGTGCCACCAGCAGAGATGGGCAGGCGAACACTGAAGCTTTCTTT. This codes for CATSRDGQANTEAFF.

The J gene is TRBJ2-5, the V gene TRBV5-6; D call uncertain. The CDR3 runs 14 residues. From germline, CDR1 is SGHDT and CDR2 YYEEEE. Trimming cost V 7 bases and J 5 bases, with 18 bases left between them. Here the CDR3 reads CASLSGNAAETQYF. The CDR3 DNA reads TGTGCCAGCCTTTCTGGTAACGCGGCGGAGACCCAGTACTTC.

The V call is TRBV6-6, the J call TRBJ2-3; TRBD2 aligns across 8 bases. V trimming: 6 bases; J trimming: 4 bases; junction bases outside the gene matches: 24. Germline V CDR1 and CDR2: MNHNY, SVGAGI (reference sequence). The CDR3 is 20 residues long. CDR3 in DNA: TGTGCCAGCAGCTCCCGGGGCGTCTTAGCGGGGTCCGTGCCGGCAGATACGCAGTATTTT. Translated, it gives CASSSRGVLAGSVPADTQYF.

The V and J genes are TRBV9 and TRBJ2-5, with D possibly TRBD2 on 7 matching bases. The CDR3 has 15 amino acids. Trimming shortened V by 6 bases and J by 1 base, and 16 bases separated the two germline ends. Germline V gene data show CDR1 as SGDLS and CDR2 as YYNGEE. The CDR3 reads CASTRGGYSQETQYF. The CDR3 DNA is TGTGCCAGCACTAGGGGGGGATACTCCCAAGAGACCCAGTACTTC.

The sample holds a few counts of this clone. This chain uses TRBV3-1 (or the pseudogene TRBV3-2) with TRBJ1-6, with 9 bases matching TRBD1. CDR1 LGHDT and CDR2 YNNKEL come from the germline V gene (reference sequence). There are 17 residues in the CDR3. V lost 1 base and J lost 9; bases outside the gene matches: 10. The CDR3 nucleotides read TGTGCCAGCAGCCAAGGGGGCACAGGGGGCTACGGTTCACCCCTCCACTTT. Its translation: CASSQGGTGGYGSPLHF.

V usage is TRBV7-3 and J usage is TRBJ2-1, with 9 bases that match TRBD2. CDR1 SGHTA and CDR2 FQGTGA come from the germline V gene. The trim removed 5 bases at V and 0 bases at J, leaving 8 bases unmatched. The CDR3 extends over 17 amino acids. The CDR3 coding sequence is TGTGCCAGCAGCATGACCGGGACTAGCCCCTCCTACAATGAGCAGTTCTTC. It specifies CASSMTGTSPSYNEQFF.

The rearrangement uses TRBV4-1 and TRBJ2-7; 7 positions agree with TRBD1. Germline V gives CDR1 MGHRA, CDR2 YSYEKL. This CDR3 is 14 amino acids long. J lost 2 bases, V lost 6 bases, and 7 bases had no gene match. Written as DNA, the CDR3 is TGCGCCAGCAGTCGGGACAGCCAGGCCTACGAGCAGTACTTC. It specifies CASSRDSQAYEQYF.

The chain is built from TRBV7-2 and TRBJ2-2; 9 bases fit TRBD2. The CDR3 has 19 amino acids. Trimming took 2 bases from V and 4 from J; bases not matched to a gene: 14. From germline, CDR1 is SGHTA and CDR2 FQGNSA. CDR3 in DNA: TGTGCCAGCAGCTTATTCCGGGACTCGCGGGGGGGGAGCACCGGGGAGCTGTTTTTT. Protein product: CASSLFRDSRGGSTGELFF.